This T cell receptor beta chain comes out of a study of cytomegalovirus exposure and HLA in healthy donors. Researchers ran the PCR with 60 Vbeta and 13 Jbeta primers. Sequencing used immunoSEQ multiplex PCR; TCRdb keeps in-frame clones, though not all of them. The table shows about 41,000 clones, with more than 65% occurring only once. As to this clone: Its antigen is unidentified.

Study-wide points: Many donors carried some public TCRs, although rarity characterized most TCR sequences. A later analysis showed HLA-associated TCR beta chains outstripping equally common others in clonal expansion.

The CDR3 is 14 amino acids. With 7 bases removed from V and 5 bases from J, the gap between germline ends came to 13 bases. The V gene's germline CDR1 is SGDLS and CDR2 YYNGEE. The chain employs TRBV9 and TRBJ1-6; unclear D gene. This TCR derives from a man aged 50 to 60 in good health and CMV-seronegative. The sample consisted of PBMCs. The chain's CDR3 is CASSLTGNNSPLHF. CDR3 DNA: TGTGCCAGCTCCTTAACGGGGAATAATTCACCCCTCCACTTT.